Below, 19 T cell receptor beta chains from the same sample are listed, as sequenced in a study of blood T cell repertoires in COVID-19. Profiling relied on immunoSEQ multiplex PCR, and the TCRdb table lists in-frame clones only, not all of them. The data hold 100,000 to 120,000 clones, with around 64% observed a single time. Sequenced sample: peripheral blood. Every receptor here comes from a woman aged 40-49 years with acute or convalescent COVID-19.

Only one count was recorded for this clone. The rearrangement links TRBV14 to TRBJ2-7; D gene ambiguous. Germline CDR1 SGHDN, CDR2 FVKESK. The CDR3 extends over 15 amino acids. Trimming removed 3 bases at V and 3 bases at J, with 15 bases between. CDR3 DNA sequence: TGTGCCAGCAGCCAGGGCCAGGCCCCCAACTACGAGCAGTACTTC. Its translation: CASSQGQAPNYEQYF. Full variable domain (rest looked up from reference TRBV14 and TRBJ2-7): EAGVTQFPSHSVIEKGQTVTLRCDPISGHDNLYWYRRVMGKEIKFLLHFVKESKQDESGMPNNRFLAERTGGTYSTLKVQPAELEDSGVYFCASSQGQAPNYEQYFGPGTRLTVT.

CDR3 in amino acids: CASSLDRQAMLNYGYTF. In DNA, the CDR3 is TGCGCCAGCAGCTTGGACAGGCAGGCGATGCTTAACTATGGCTACACCTTC. The chain combines TRBV5-1 with TRBJ1-2, with a possible D match to TRBD1 (5 bases). Trimming pared 0 bases from V and 1 base from J, leaving 16 bases between. This CDR3 comprises 17 residues. Germline V gene lookup returns CDR1 SGHRS and CDR2 YFSETQ.

The J gene is TRBJ2-3, the V gene TRBV18; 15 positions match TRBD2. Germline CDR1 and CDR2: KGHSH and LQKENI. Unmatched junction bases numbered 14, after V lost 3 bases and J lost 4 bases. This CDR3 has 20 amino acids. Here the CDR3 reads CASSPSYDGLAGGPSDTQYF. Written as DNA, the CDR3 is TGTGCCAGCTCACCGAGTTACGACGGACTAGCGGGGGGGCCATCAGATACGCAGTATTTT.

The chain is built from TRBV5-1 and TRBJ2-1; no firm D call. This CDR3 region has 14 residues. Germline V gene data show CDR1 as SGHRS and CDR2 as YFSETQ. Trimming took off 1 base at V and 2 bases at J, with 7 bases between the two ends. The CDR3 nucleotides are TGCGCCAGCAGCTTGACTGATCCCTACAATGAGCAGTTCTTC. Its protein is CASSLTDPYNEQFF.

This sequence joins TRBV5-8 and TRBJ1-6; weak D call: TRBD1 (5 bases). Germline V gene data show CDR1 as SGHTS and CDR2 as YDEGEE. CDR3 length equals 14 residues. Between the trimmed V and J ends, which lost 6 bases and 5 bases, there was a span of 12 bases. CDR3 DNA sequence: TGTGCCAGCAACGGACAAAACAATAATTCACCCCTCCACTTT. Translation gives CASNGQNNNSPLHF.

The chain uses TRBV27 and TRBJ1-4; unclear D gene. CDR1 and CDR2 (germline): MNHEY, SMNVEV (reference sequence). The CDR3 is 13 residues long. V lost 2 bases to trimming and J lost 8 bases, with 9 bases between them. The CDR3 is CASSLERGEKLFF. The CDR3 DNA reads as TGTGCCAGCAGTTTAGAGAGAGGCGAAAAACTGTTTTTT.

The V and J genes are TRBV6-2 or TRBV6-3 and TRBJ2-6, with 9 bases fitting TRBD1. Germline V CDR1 and CDR2: MNHEY, SVGEGT. V dropped 4 bases and J dropped 1; count of bases not matched to a gene: 5. The CDR3 covers 17 residues. The CDR3 sequence is CASSSRQGVSGANVLTF. CDR3 DNA: TGTGCCAGCAGTTCAAGACAGGGGGTATCTGGGGCCAACGTCCTGACTTTC.

The gene calls are TRBV5-1 and TRBJ2-5; TRBD1 is a possible D gene (6 bases). V lost 2 bases to trimming and J lost 0 bases, with 11 bases between them. CDR1 and CDR2 from the germline V gene are SGHRS and YFSETQ. This CDR3 has 15 amino acids. CDR3 residues: CASSFGTPNQETQYF. The CDR3 nucleotides read TGCGCCAGCAGCTTCGGGACACCAAACCAAGAGACCCAGTACTTC.

The J gene is TRBJ2-7, the V gene TRBV3-1 (or the pseudogene TRBV3-2); 7 bases match TRBD1. The CDR3 runs 14 residues. V shed 2 bases and J 3 bases; nucleotides not matched to a gene: 4. Germline CDR1 and CDR2: LGHDT and YNNKEL (reference sequence). Here the CDR3 DNA reads TGTGCCAGCAGCCAAACGACAGGGCGCTACGAGCAGTACTTC. Translated: CASSQTTGRYEQYF.

The chain joins TRBV7-8 to TRBJ2-1; 10 nucleotides agree with TRBD1. Germline V gene sequence: CDR1 SGHVS, CDR2 FQNEAQ. Trimming cost V 2 bases and J 8 bases; bases outside gene matches: 3. The CDR3 is made up of 14 amino acids. The CDR3 DNA is TGTGCCAGCAGCTTACTGACAGGGGGCTATGAGCAGTTCTTC. It encodes CASSLLTGGYEQFF.

This clone was detected only a few times. The CDR3 loop reads CASSRESYNSPLHF. CDR3 coding DNA: TGTGCCAGCAGCCGGGAGTCCTATAATTCACCCCTCCACTTT. J is TRBJ1-6 and V is TRBV2; D unclear. Trimming stripped 6 bases from V and 1 base from J, with 7 bases between. CDR3 length: 14 residues. From germline, CDR1 is SNHLY and CDR2 FYNNEI.

The CDR3 reads CASSQDDRRNTEAFF. CDR3 in DNA: TGCGCCAGCAGCCAAGACGACAGGAGGAACACTGAAGCTTTCTTT. The gene calls are TRBV4-3 and TRBJ1-1, with D possibly TRBD1 on 6 matching bases. The CDR3 covers 15 residues. Germline CDR1 and CDR2: LGHNA and YSLEER. Trimming cost V 0 bases and J 1 base, with 9 bases left between them.

The chain carries TRBV7-2 and TRBJ2-3; 8 bases fit TRBD2. Germline V lookup: CDR1 SGHTA, CDR2 FQGNSA. J lost 5 bases, V lost 2 bases, and 6 bases had no gene match. This CDR3 contains 15 residues. This CDR3 is CASSLPGGRGDTQYF. The CDR3, as DNA: TGTGCCAGCAGCTTACCGGGGGGGCGGGGAGATACGCAGTATTTT.

The chain carries TRBV30 and TRBJ1-3; no clear D gene. The CDR3 has 14 residues. Looked up from germline, CDR1 is GTSNPN and CDR2 is SVGIG (reference sequence). V lost 2 bases and J lost 0, with 8 bases in between. CDR3 DNA sequence: TGTGCCTGGAGTATAGCGCTCTCTGGAAACACCATATATTTT. Translating gives CAWSIALSGNTIYF. The entire variable domain, with the rest obtained from reference TRBV30 and TRBJ1-3, is as follows: SQTIHQWPATLVQPVGSPLSLECTVEGTSNPNLYWYRQAAGRGLQLLFYSVGIGQISSEVPQNLSASRPQDRQFILSSKKLLLSDSGFYLCAWSIALSGNTIYFGEGSWLTVV.

This sequence joins TRBV27 and TRBJ2-5, with D hard to call. Germline V gives CDR1 MNHEY, CDR2 SMNVEV (reference sequence). Trimming pared 9 bases from V and 3 bases from J, leaving 17 bases between. The CDR3 length is 14 residues. The DNA of the CDR3 is TGTGCCAGGGCCGCTCGGCAGGCTAAAGAGACCCAGTACTTC. This translates into CARAARQAKETQYF.

The J gene is TRBJ2-2, the V gene TRBV7-2, with 7 positions matching TRBD1. This CDR3 region has 17 residues. V dropped 2 bases and J dropped 8; count of bases not matched to a gene: 14. Germline lookup yields CDR1 SGHTA and CDR2 FQGNSA. Here the CDR3 DNA reads TGTGCCAGCAGCTTACCGACAGGGTCCAGTTGGAGTGGGGAGCTGTTTTTT. Amino acids: CASSLPTGSSWSGELFF.

J is TRBJ2-3 and V is TRBV3-1 (or the pseudogene TRBV3-2); 11 nucleotides match TRBD2. The CDR3 totals 16 residues. The J segment lost 2 bases and the V segment lost 4 bases, leaving 5 bases of the junction unmatched. Per the germline V gene, CDR1 is LGHDT and CDR2 is YNNKEL (reference sequence). CDR3 in DNA: TGTGCCAGCAGCCCCCGACTAGCGGGATCCACAGATACGCAGTATTTT. As protein: CASSPRLAGSTDTQYF.

The chain employs TRBV6-7 and TRBJ1-4; perhaps TRBD1 as D (6 bases). TRBV6-7 is given ORF status, its function remaining uncertain. The CDR3 consists of 17 residues. V gave up 10 bases and J gave up 0 bases, with 21 bases separating them. The CDR3 region is CATRGLSKNTTNEKLFF. CDR3 nucleotides: TGTGCCACCAGGGGACTGAGTAAGAATACAACTAATGAAAAACTGTTTTTT.

This clone has more than one count but fewer than ten. J is TRBJ1-1 and V is TRBV7-9; D remains unclear. Trimming took 1 base from V and 3 from J, leaving 3 bases between them. CDR1 and CDR2 from the germline V gene are SEHNR and FQNEAQ (reference sequence). CDR3 length equals 12 residues. For the CDR3, the DNA is TGTGCCAGCAGCTTAGTCTACACTGAAGCTTTCTTT. This translates into CASSLVYTEAFF. The whole variable domain, remainder taken from reference TRBV7-9 and TRBJ1-1, is DTGVSQNPRHKITKRGQNVTFRCDPISEHNRLYWYRQTLGQGPEFLTYFQNEAQLEKSRLLSDRFSAERPKGSFSTLEIQRTEQGDSAMYLCASSLVYTEAFFGQGTRLTVV.